This T cell receptor beta chain stems from a study of blood T cell repertoires in COVID-19. As for the study in general: Specimens from acute and convalescent COVID-19 originated in the United States, Italy and Spain. PBMCs, B-cell-depleted T cells, or T cells were the source of the cDNA or gDNA that made up the material.

This clone was detected once. Enrollment of patients from Seattle took place during active infection, with longitudinal follow-up. In the authors' workflow: Nucleated cell counts were estimated from reference gene primer amplification. Clones were read by immunoSEQ multiplex PCR, and TCRdb kept only the in-frame ones, dropping some. The V and J calls and clone size are taken from that table; D and trimming were inferred from the DNA. The profile shows 200,000 to 250,000 clones, 80% to 85% of them singletons. Sequencing input: peripheral blood. The TCR comes from a woman aged 65 to 85 with COVID-19, enrolled during active disease.

The CDR3 DNA is TGTGCCAGCAGCTTAGCGACAGGGGATCATTCACCCCTCCACTTT. Amino acid sequence: CASSLATGDHSPLHF. The genes are TRBV7-9 and TRBJ1-6; TRBD1 matches 8 bases. J lost 8 bases, V lost 0 bases, and 3 bases had no gene match. The CDR3 sequence is 15 residues long. Germline CDR1 reads SEHNR; CDR2 reads FQNEAQ (reference sequence).